A selection of T cell receptor beta chains follows, all from one sample in a study of control samples from healthy donors and cancer patients. Clones were read by immunoSEQ multiplex PCR, and TCRdb kept only the in-frame ones, dropping some. This table holds around 170,000 clones, around 90% found once. The sequencing input was blood. These receptors originate from a woman in her twenties or thirties in good health. CDR3s include the opening cysteine and the closing phenylalanine or tryptophan. D genes are given only for firm matches. Rows may omit the clone size; those that give it use once, few, many or a size class.

CDR3 DNA: TGTGCCATCAGGGAGACTAGCGACCAAGAGACCCAGTACTTC
CDR3 protein: CAIRETSDQETQYF
D gene: TRBD2
J gene: TRBJ2-5
V gene: TRBV10-3
clone size: .

CDR3 DNA: TGTGCCAGCAGCACCACGGGGGGCCAACTGGGGGAGACCCAGTACTTC
CDR3 protein: CASSTTGGQLGETQYF
D gene: .
J gene: TRBJ2-5
V gene: TRBV7-2
clone size: once

CDR3 DNA: TGTGCCAGCAGTTCCCCGGACAGGGCCACTGAAGCTTTCTTT
CDR3 protein: CASSSPDRATEAFF
D gene: TRBD1
J gene: TRBJ1-1
V gene: TRBV28
clone size: .

CDR3 DNA: TGTGCCAGCAGCCTACTAGCGGGAGGGCGCGAGCAGTACTTC
CDR3 protein: CASSLLAGGREQYF
D gene: TRBD2
J gene: TRBJ2-7
V gene: TRBV27
clone size: .

CDR3 DNA: TGTGCCAGCTCACCGACCTCGGGACTAGCGGGAAAATTTGAGCAGTTCTTC
CDR3 protein: CASSPTSGLAGKFEQFF
D gene: TRBD2
J gene: TRBJ2-1
V gene: TRBV18
clone size: .

CDR3 DNA: TGCGCCAGCAGCCAAGTTAAGGGACGCAGCTCCTACGAGCAGTACTTC
CDR3 protein: CASSQVKGRSSYEQYF
D gene: .
J gene: TRBJ2-7
V gene: TRBV4-1
clone size: .

CDR3 DNA: TGTGCCACCAGCCTTAAAGGACAGGGACTCTATGGCTACACCTTC
CDR3 protein: CATSLKGQGLYGYTF
D gene: TRBD1
J gene: TRBJ1-2
V gene: TRBV15
clone size: .

CDR3 DNA: TGTGCCAGCAGCTTCCCGCGGACAGGTGGCTTTTGGTATACGCAGTATTTT
CDR3 protein: CASSFPRTGGFWYTQYF
D gene: TRBD1
J gene: TRBJ2-3
V gene: TRBV28
clone size: .

CDR3 DNA: TGTGCCAGCAGTTTAGCCGGGGGGCGCAGAGGTGGCTACACCTTC
CDR3 protein: CASSLAGGRRGGYTF
D gene: .
J gene: TRBJ1-2
V gene: TRBV3-1/TRBV3-2
clone size: .

CDR3 DNA: TGTGCCAGCAGCATCCTACTCCCGACCTCTGGAAACACCATATATTTT
CDR3 protein: CASSILLPTSGNTIYF
D gene: .
J gene: TRBJ1-3
V gene: TRBV11-2
clone size: .